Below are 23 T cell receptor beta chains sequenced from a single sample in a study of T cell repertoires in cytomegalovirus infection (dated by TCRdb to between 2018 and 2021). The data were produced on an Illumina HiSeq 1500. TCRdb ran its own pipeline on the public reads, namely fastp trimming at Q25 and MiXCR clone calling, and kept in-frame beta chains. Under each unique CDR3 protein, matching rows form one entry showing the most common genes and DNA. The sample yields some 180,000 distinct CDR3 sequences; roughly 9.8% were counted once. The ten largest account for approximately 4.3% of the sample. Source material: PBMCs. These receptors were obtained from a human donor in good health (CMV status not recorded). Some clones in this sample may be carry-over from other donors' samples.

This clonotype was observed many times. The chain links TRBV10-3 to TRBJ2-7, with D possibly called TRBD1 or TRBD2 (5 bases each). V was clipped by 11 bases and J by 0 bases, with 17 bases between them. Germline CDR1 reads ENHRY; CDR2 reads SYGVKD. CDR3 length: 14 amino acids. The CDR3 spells CASQEGTVSYEQYF. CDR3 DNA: TGTGCCTCTCAGGAAGGGACGGTCTCCTACGAGCAGTACTTC.

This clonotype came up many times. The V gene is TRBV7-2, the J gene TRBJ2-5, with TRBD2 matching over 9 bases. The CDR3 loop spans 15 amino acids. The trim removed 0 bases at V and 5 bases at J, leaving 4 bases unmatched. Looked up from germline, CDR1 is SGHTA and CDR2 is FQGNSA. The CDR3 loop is CASSLAAAGGETQYF. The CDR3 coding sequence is TGTGCCAGCAGCTTAGCCGCTGCGGGGGGGGAGACCCAGTACTTC.

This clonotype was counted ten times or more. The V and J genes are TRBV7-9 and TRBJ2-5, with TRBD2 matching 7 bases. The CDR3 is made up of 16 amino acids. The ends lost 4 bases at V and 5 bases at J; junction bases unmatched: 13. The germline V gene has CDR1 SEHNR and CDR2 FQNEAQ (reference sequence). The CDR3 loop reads CASSSPGEPGGETQYF. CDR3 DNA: TGTGCCAGCAGCTCCCCCGGGGAGCCCGGGGGGGAGACCCAGTACTTC.

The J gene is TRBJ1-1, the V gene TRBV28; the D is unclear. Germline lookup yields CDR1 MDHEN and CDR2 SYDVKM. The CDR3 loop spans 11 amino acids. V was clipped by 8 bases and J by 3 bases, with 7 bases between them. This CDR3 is CASGLDTEAFF. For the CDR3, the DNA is TGTGCCAGCGGCCTGGACACTGAAGCTTTCTTT.

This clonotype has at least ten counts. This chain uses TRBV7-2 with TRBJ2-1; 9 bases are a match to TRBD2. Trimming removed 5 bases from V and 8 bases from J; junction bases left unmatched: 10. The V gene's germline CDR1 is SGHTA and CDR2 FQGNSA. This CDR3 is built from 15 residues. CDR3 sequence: CASSRGGTSIHEQFF. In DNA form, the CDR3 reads TGTGCCAGCAGCCGTGGTGGGACTAGCATTCATGAGCAGTTCTTC. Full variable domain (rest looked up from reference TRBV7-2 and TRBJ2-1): GAGVSQSPSNKVTEKGKDVELRCDPISGHTALYWYRQSLGQGLEFLIYFQGNSAPDKSGLPSDRFSAERTGGSVSTLTIQRTQQEDSAVYLCASSRGGTSIHEQFFGPGTRLTVL.

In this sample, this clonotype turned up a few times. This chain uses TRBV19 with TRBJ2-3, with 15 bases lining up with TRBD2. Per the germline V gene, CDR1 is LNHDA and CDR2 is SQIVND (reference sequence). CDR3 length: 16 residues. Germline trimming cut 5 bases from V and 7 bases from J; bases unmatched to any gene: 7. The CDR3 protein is CASSAPGLAGGNTQYF. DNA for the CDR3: TGTGCCAGTAGTGCGCCGGGACTAGCGGGGGGAAATACGCAGTATTTT.

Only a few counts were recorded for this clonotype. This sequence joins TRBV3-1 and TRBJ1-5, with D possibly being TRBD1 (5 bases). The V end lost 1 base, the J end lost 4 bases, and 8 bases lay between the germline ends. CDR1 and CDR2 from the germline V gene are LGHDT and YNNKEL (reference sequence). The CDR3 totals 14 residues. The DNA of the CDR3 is TGTGCCAGCAGCCAAGGGCGGGGGAATCAGCCCCAGCATTTT. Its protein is CASSQGRGNQPQHF.

This chain's CDR3 is CSARRGGVAVEETQYF. DNA of the CDR3: TGCAGTGCTAGAAGAGGAGGGGTGGCAGTTGAAGAGACCCAGTACTTC. This chain connects TRBV20-1 to TRBJ2-5; the D gene is possibly TRBD2 (6 bases). Trimming left V 2 bases short and J 3 bases short, with 19 bases between. The CDR3 spans 16 residues. CDR1 and CDR2 from the germline V gene are DFQATT and SNEGSKA (reference sequence).

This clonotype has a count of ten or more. CDR3 bases: TGTGCCAGTAGCCTAGCCGGATCAGCCCAAGAGACCCAGTACTTC. Translating it yields CASSLAGSAQETQYF. V usage is TRBV19 and J usage is TRBJ2-5; D is perhaps TRBD2 (5 bases). With 6 bases removed from V and 1 base from J, the gap between germline ends came to 15 bases. Looked up from germline, CDR1 is LNHDA and CDR2 is SQIVND (reference sequence). The CDR3 loop spans 15 amino acids.

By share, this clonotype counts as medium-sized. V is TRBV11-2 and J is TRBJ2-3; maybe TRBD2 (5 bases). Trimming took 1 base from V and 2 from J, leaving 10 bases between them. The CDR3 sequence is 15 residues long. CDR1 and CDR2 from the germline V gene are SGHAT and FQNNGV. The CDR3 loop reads CASSLVASTTDTQYF. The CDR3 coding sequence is TGTGCCAGCAGCTTAGTGGCTAGCACCACAGATACGCAGTATTTT.

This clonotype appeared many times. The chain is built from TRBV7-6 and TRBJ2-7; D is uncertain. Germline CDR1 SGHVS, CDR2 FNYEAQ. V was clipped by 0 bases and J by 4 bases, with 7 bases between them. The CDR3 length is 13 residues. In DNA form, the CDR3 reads TGTGCCAGCAGCTTAGCGGAAGGGTACGAGCAGTACTTC. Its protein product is CASSLAEGYEQYF.

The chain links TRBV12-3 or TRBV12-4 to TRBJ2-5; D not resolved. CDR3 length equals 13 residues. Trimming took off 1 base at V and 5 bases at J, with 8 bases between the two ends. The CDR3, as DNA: TGTGCCAGCAGTTTAGTGGCATGGGAGACCCAGTACTTC. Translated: CASSLVAWETQYF.

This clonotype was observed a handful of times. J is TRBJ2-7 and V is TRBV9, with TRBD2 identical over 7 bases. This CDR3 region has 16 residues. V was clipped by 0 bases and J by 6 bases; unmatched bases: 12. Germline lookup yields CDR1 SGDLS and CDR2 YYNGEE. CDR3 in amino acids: CASSVDSRRKRGEQYF. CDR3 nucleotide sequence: TGTGCCAGCAGCGTAGATTCCCGTCGAAAGCGGGGCGAGCAGTACTTC.

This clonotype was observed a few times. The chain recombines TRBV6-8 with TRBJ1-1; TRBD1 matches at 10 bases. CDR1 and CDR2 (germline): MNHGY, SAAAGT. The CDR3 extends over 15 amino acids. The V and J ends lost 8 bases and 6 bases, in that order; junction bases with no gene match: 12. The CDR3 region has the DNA TGTGCCAGCGCCCGACAGGGGGCAAGGGGGGCTGAAGCTTTCTTT. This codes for CASARQGARGAEAFF.

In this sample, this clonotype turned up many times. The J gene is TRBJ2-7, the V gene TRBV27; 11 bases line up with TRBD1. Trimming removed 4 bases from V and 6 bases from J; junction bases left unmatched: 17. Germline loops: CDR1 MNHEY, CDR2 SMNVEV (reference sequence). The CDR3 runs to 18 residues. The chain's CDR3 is CASSSLPGTGGFRREQYF. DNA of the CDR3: TGTGCCAGCAGTTCCCTTCCCGGGACAGGGGGATTTCGTCGCGAGCAGTACTTC.

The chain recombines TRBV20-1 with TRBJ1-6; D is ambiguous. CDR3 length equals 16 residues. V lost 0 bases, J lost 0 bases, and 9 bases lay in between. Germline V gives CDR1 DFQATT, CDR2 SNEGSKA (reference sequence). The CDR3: CSARDSGVSYNSPLHF. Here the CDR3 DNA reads TGCAGTGCTAGAGATTCCGGGGTCTCCTATAATTCACCCCTCCACTTT.

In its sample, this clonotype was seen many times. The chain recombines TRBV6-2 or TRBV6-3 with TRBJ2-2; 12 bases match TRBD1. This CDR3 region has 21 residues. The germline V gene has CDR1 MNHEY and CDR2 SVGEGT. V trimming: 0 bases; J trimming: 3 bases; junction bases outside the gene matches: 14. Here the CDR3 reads CASSYSSYGTGGLHDTGELFF. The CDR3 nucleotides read TGTGCCAGCAGTTACTCCAGTTACGGGACAGGGGGCTTACACGACACCGGGGAGCTGTTTTTT.

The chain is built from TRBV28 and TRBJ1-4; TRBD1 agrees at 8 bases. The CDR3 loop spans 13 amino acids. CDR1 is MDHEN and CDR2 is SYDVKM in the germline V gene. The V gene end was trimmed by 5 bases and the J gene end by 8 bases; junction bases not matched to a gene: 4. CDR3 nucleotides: TGTGCCAGCAGTCCGTCAGGGGGCGAAAAACTGTTTTTT. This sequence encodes CASSPSGGEKLFF.

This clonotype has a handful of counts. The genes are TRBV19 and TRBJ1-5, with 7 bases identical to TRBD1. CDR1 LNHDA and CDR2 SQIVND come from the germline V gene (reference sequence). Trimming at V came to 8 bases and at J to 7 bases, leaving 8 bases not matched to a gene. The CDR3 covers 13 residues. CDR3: CASSDRALQPQHF. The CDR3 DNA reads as TGTGCCAGTTCCGACAGGGCCCTACAGCCCCAGCATTTT.

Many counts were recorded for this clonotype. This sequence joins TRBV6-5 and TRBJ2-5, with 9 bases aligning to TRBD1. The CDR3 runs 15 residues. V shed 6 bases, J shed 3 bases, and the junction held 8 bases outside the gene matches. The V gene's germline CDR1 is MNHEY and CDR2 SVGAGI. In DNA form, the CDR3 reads TGTGCCAGCAGATGGGGACAGGGCGAGGAAGAGACCCAGTACTTC. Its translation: CASRWGQGEEETQYF.

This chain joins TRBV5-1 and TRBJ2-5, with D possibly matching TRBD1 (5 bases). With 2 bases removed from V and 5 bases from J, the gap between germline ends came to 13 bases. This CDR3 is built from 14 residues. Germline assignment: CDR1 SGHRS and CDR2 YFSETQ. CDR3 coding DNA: TGCGCCAGCAGCTTTGACAGAGCAGGCGAGACCCAGTACTTC. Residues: CASSFDRAGETQYF. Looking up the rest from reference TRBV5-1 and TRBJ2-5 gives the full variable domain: KAGVTQTPRYLIKTRGQQVTLSCSPISGHRSVSWYQQTPGQGLQFLFEYFSETQRNKGNFPGRFSGRQFSNSRSEMNVSTLELGDSALYLCASSFDRAGETQYFGPGTRLLVL.

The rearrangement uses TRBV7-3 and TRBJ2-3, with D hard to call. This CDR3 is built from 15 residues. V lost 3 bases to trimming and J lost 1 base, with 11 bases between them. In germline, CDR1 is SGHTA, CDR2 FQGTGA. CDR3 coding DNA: TGTGCCAGCAGCTTGGGCAACCACCGCACAGATACGCAGTATTTT. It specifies CASSLGNHRTDTQYF.

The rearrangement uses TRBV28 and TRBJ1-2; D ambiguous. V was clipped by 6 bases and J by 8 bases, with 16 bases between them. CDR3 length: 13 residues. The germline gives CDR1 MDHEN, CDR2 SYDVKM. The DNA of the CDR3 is TGTGCCAGCAGCCTGGGAACAGCGGGAGGCTACACCTTC. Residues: CASSLGTAGGYTF.